This T cell receptor beta chain was sequenced for a study of OX40 agonist ivuxolimab in advanced cancers. The CDR3 totals 17 residues. CDR1 and CDR2 (germline): MDHEN, SYDVKM. Unmatched junction bases numbered 10, after V lost 6 bases and J lost 0 bases. Produced via immunoSEQ multiplex PCR; TCRdb's table is partial and in-frame only. The sample records more than 45,000 clones, more than 75% being singletons. For this clone: No antigen is known for it.

Whole-study findings and limits: More expanded clones were found, on average, in CD8+ than in CD4+ T cells.

The material sequenced was CD4+ or CD8+ T cells sorted from blood, taken in a trial of the OX40 agonist ivuxolimab. J is TRBJ2-4 and V is TRBV28; 8 nucleotides line up with TRBD2. The receptor's source is an adult with an advanced solid tumor such as melanoma, head and neck, liver or kidney cancer. The chain's CDR3 is CASRRTSGTLAKNIQYF. The CDR3 nucleotides read TGTGCCAGCAGACGAACTAGCGGAACACTAGCCAAAAACATTCAGTACTTC.